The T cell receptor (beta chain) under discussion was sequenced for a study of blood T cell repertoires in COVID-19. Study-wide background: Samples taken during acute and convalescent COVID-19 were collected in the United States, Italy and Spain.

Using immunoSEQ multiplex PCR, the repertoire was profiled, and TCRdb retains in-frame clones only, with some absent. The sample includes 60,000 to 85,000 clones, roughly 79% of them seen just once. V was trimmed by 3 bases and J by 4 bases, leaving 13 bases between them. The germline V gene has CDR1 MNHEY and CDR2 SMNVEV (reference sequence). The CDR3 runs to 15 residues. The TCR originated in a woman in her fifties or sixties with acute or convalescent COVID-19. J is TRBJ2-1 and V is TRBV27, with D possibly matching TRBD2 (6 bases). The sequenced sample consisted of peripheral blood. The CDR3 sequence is CASSLEGSLYNEQFF. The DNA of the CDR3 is TGTGCCAGCAGTTTGGAGGGGTCCCTATACAATGAGCAGTTCTTC.